What follows are 26 T cell receptor beta chains derived from one specimen sequenced in a study of cytomegalovirus exposure and HLA in healthy donors. The PCR made use of 60 Vbeta and 13 Jbeta primers. Using immunoSEQ multiplex PCR, the repertoire was profiled, and TCRdb retains in-frame clones only, with some absent. The table lists about 140,000 clones, roughly three quarters of them singletons, with roughly 4.6% in the top ten. Sequencing was done on a sample of PBMCs. These receptors came from a woman between 45 and 65 years old in good health and CMV-seronegative.

J is TRBJ1-2 and V is TRBV19, with D unresolved. The V gene lost 3 bases and the J gene lost 5 bases, with 13 bases spanning the gap. The CDR3 sequence is 14 residues long. The germline CDR1 and CDR2 sequences are LNHDA and SQIVND (reference sequence). The DNA of the CDR3 is TGTGCCAGTAGTATTTCTACGGGAGGTTATGGCTACACCTTC. Translated, it gives CASSISTGGYGYTF. The entire variable domain, with the rest obtained from reference TRBV19 and TRBJ1-2, is as follows: DGGITQSPKYLFRKEGQNVTLSCEQNLNHDAMYWYRQDPGQGLRLIYYSQIVNDFQKGDIAEGYSVSREKKESFPLTVTSAQKNPTAFYLCASSISTGGYGYTFGSGTRLTVV.

The chain employs TRBV18 and TRBJ1-4, with TRBD1 matching 8 bases. V trimming: 1 base; J trimming: 3 bases; junction bases outside the gene matches: 4. CDR3 size: 16 residues. The V gene's germline CDR1 is KGHSH and CDR2 LQKENI. The CDR3 here is CASSPRQGAANEKLFF. CDR3 nucleotide sequence: TGTGCCAGCTCACCACGGCAGGGGGCTGCTAATGAAAAACTGTTTTTT.

The chain links TRBV4-1 to TRBJ1-2; D is unclear. Germline CDR1 reads MGHRA; CDR2 reads YSYEKL. The CDR3 spans 15 residues. Trimming left V 4 bases short and J 2 bases short, with 14 bases between. CDR3 amino acids: CASSRQPTENYGYTF. Here the CDR3 DNA reads TGCGCCAGCAGCCGCCAGCCTACAGAGAACTATGGCTACACCTTC.

This chain uses TRBV7-2 with TRBJ1-2; 8 bases are a match to TRBD1. The CDR3 sequence is 15 residues long. Germline V gene sequence: CDR1 SGHTA, CDR2 FQGNSA. Trimming cost V 5 bases and J 4 bases; bases outside gene matches: 9. CDR3 nucleotide sequence: TGTGCCAGCAGCCTCAACAGGGGGGGCTCCTATGGCTACACCTTC. Encoded protein: CASSLNRGGSYGYTF.

This chain joins TRBV4-1 and TRBJ2-1; TRBD2 aligns across 8 bases. Germline CDR1 and CDR2: MGHRA and YSYEKL. This CDR3 is 17 amino acids long. V lost 3 bases, J lost 4 bases, and 11 bases stayed unmatched. This CDR3 reads CASSHAETGGPYNEQFF. The CDR3 DNA reads as TGCGCCAGCAGCCATGCAGAAACGGGGGGGCCTTACAATGAGCAGTTCTTC.

This clone was seen just once. The chain joins TRBV7-8 to TRBJ2-3, with a weak D call TRBD2 (6 bases). Germline CDR1 is SGHVS and CDR2 is FQNEAQ. Trimming pared 2 bases from V and 4 bases from J, leaving 16 bases between. The CDR3 length is 16 residues. Written as DNA, the CDR3 is TGTGCCAGCAGCTTATGGGCGGGACGGGGACCAGATACGCAGTATTTT. It yields the protein CASSLWAGRGPDTQYF.

This clone was picked up a small number of times. This chain links TRBV5-5 with TRBJ2-1; 13 nucleotides align to TRBD2. This CDR3 comprises 19 residues. V was pared by 5 bases and J by 0 bases, with 11 bases of the junction left unmatched. The germline V gene encodes CDR1 SGHKS and CDR2 YYEKEE (reference sequence). CDR3 in DNA: TGTGCCAGCAGGGGACTAGCGGGGTTCGGGGAAATCTCCTACAATGAGCAGTTCTTC. This codes for CASRGLAGFGEISYNEQFF.

The V gene is TRBV11-2, the J gene TRBJ2-7; 7 bases fit TRBD1. Trimming at V came to 5 bases and at J to 2 bases, leaving 6 bases not matched to a gene. CDR1 SGHAT and CDR2 FQNNGV come from the germline V gene. This CDR3 contains 14 residues. As DNA, the CDR3 is TGTGCCAGCAGCCTTGACAGGGCTACCTACGAGCAGTACTTC. It yields the protein CASSLDRATYEQYF.

The genes are TRBV7-9 and TRBJ1-5, with 8 bases matching TRBD1. The CDR3 runs to 13 residues. The V and J ends lost 5 bases and 9 bases, in that order; junction bases with no gene match: 6. CDR1 and CDR2 from the germline V gene are SEHNR and FQNEAQ (reference sequence). DNA for the CDR3: TGTGCCAGCAGCCAAGGACAGGGTCGGCCCCAGCATTTT. Protein product: CASSQGQGRPQHF.

The V and J genes are TRBV6-4 and TRBJ2-3; the match to TRBD1 covers 9 bases. Looked up from germline, CDR1 is MRHNA and CDR2 is SNTAGT. V dropped 7 bases and J dropped 5; count of bases not matched to a gene: 10. This CDR3 spans 15 amino acids. CDR3 nucleotides: TGTGCCAGCACCACCCTGAGGACAGGGGAAGATACGCAGTATTTT. This sequence encodes CASTTLRTGEDTQYF.

The gene calls are TRBV6-5 and TRBJ2-2, with 7 bases that match TRBD1. The CDR3 is 15 amino acids. The germline V gene has CDR1 MNHEY and CDR2 SVGAGI. The J segment lost 3 bases and the V segment lost 6 bases, leaving 7 bases of the junction unmatched. The CDR3 sequence is CASRPRDRHTGELFF. CDR3 DNA sequence: TGTGCCAGCAGGCCTCGGGACAGACACACCGGGGAGCTGTTTTTT.

The V gene is TRBV2, the J gene TRBJ1-2; 10 bases align to TRBD1. The germline gives CDR1 SNHLY, CDR2 FYNNEI. V shed 8 bases and J 4 bases; nucleotides not matched to a gene: 13. This CDR3 spans 16 amino acids. CDR3 in amino acids: CASLGQGGKGSYGYTF. In DNA, the CDR3 is TGTGCCAGCCTAGGACAGGGGGGAAAGGGTTCCTATGGCTACACCTTC.

This chain uses TRBV10-1 with TRBJ1-5; D call uncertain. Germline V gene lookup returns CDR1 WNHNN and CDR2 SYGVQD (reference sequence). V was cut by 6 bases and J by 4 bases, with 7 bases left in between. The CDR3 has 12 residues. In nucleotides, the CDR3 is TGCGCCAGCAGCGACACTAATCAGCCCCAGCATTTT. It yields the protein CASSDTNQPQHF.

This chain links TRBV11-1 with TRBJ1-1, with no clear D. V was shortened by 5 bases and J by 9 bases, with 19 bases between the two germline ends. Germline loops: CDR1 SGHAT, CDR2 FQDESV (reference sequence). The CDR3 has 14 residues. For the CDR3, the DNA is TGTGCCAGCAGCCCAAGGACGGAGGGCGTCCAAGCTTTCTTT. Residues: CASSPRTEGVQAFF.

This chain connects TRBV28 to TRBJ1-5; the D gene is possibly TRBD1 (5 bases). This CDR3 contains 16 residues. In germline, CDR1 is MDHEN, CDR2 SYDVKM. V was pared by 3 bases and J by 1 base, with 13 bases between. The CDR3 nucleotides are TGTGCCAGCAGTTTTTTTAGGACATTGAGCAATCAGCCCCAGCATTTT. This sequence encodes CASSFFRTLSNQPQHF.

Only a few counts were recorded for this clone. V gene TRBV4-2 combines with J gene TRBJ2-3; 8 bases map to TRBD2. This CDR3 has 16 amino acids. Per germline, CDR1 LGHNA and CDR2 YNFKEQ. Germline trimming cut 1 base from V and 1 base from J; bases unmatched to any gene: 4. The CDR3 loop reads CASSQGRAGGTDTQYF. The CDR3 DNA follows: TGTGCCAGCAGCCAAGGACGAGCGGGGGGCACAGATACGCAGTATTTT.

The V and J genes are TRBV7-2 and TRBJ2-2; tentatively, D is TRBD2 (6 bases). This CDR3 comprises 16 residues. The V and J ends lost 1 base and 1 base respectively, with 10 bases between them. Per germline, CDR1 SGHTA and CDR2 FQGNSA. The CDR3 region is CASSLVGGWNTGELFF. Written as DNA, the CDR3 is TGTGCCAGCAGCTTAGTGGGGGGATGGAACACCGGGGAGCTGTTTTTT.

V and J are TRBV30 and TRBJ1-2; a weak D match, TRBD1 (6 bases). Trimming pared 1 base from V and 7 bases from J, leaving 7 bases between. The CDR3 is 11 residues long. In germline, CDR1 is GTSNPN, CDR2 SVGIG (reference sequence). CDR3 protein: CAWSAGVGYTF. For the CDR3, the DNA is TGTGCCTGGAGTGCAGGGGTTGGCTACACCTTC. Filled out from reference TRBV30 and TRBJ1-2, the complete variable domain reads SQTIHQWPATLVQPVGSPLSLECTVEGTSNPNLYWYRQAAGRGLQLLFYSVGIGQISSEVPQNLSASRPQDRQFILSSKKLLLSDSGFYLCAWSAGVGYTFGSGTRLTVV.

This clone has only a few counts. The chain is built from TRBV7-8 and TRBJ2-1; tentative D call: TRBD2 (5 bases). CDR3 size: 17 residues. Trimming cost V 1 base and J 2 bases, with 15 bases left between them. CDR1 and CDR2 (germline): SGHVS, FQNEAQ. The DNA of the CDR3 is TGTGCCAGCAGCTTAGTAGGCCTAGCCGGACCCTACAATGAGCAGTTCTTC. Translated, it gives CASSLVGLAGPYNEQFF.

This clone has just one count. The rearrangement links TRBV9 to TRBJ1-6; D not resolved. This CDR3 is built from 15 residues. Trimming took 7 bases from V and 0 from J, leaving 11 bases between them. In germline, CDR1 is SGDLS, CDR2 YYNGEE. The CDR3 nucleotides are TGTGCCAGCGCGCGGGGTAGCTCCTATAATTCACCCCTCCACTTT. It yields the protein CASARGSSYNSPLHF.

The chain uses TRBV4-2 and TRBJ1-5, with D tentatively TRBD1 (6 bases). This CDR3 spans 16 amino acids. V lost 0 bases and J 4 bases, leaving 13 bases between the germline ends. Germline CDR1 and CDR2: LGHNA and YNFKEQ. CDR3 in amino acids: CASSQEQGRQNQPQHF. The CDR3 DNA reads as TGTGCCAGCAGCCAAGAACAGGGCAGGCAAAATCAGCCCCAGCATTTT.

The V call is TRBV5-6, the J call TRBJ2-7; tentative D call: TRBD2 (5 bases). Trimming cost V 0 bases and J 2 bases, with 12 bases left between them. The CDR3 spans 15 residues. Germline CDR1 and CDR2: SGHDT and YYEEEE. The CDR3 DNA reads as TGTGCCAGCAGCTTGGGGAGGTCCCGAACCTACGAGCAGTACTTC. Translation gives CASSLGRSRTYEQYF.

The V gene is TRBV29-1, the J gene TRBJ2-1; 9 bases are shared with TRBD2. V trimming: 2 bases; J trimming: 10 bases; junction bases outside the gene matches: 18. The CDR3 has 17 amino acids. CDR1 and CDR2 from the germline V gene are SQVTM and ANQGSEA. The CDR3 DNA follows: TGCAGCGTTGAACCTATAACGGCTGGCGGGGGGGCAGGAGAGCAGTTCTTC. As protein: CSVEPITAGGGAGEQFF.

This clone was found a few times. The V and J genes are TRBV7-9 and TRBJ1-1; D is ambiguous. CDR1 is SEHNR, CDR2 FQNEAQ, per germline (reference sequence). V was pared by 5 bases and J by 13 bases, with 17 bases between. The CDR3 has 12 amino acids. The CDR3 here is CASSRENGGGFF. CDR3 coding DNA: TGTGCCAGCAGCCGGGAGAACGGTGGCGGTTTCTTT.

The chain uses TRBV2 and TRBJ1-5, with 8 bases that match TRBD1. Per the germline V gene, CDR1 is SNHLY and CDR2 is FYNNEI. The ends lost 7 bases at V and 6 bases at J; junction bases unmatched: 11. There are 15 residues in the CDR3. The CDR3 DNA reads as TGTGCCAGCACCCTGGACAGGGATCACCTTCAGCCCCAGCATTTT. It encodes CASTLDRDHLQPQHF.

This clone was picked up a small number of times. The chain recombines TRBV5-1 with TRBJ1-2; 11 bases agree with TRBD1. The CDR3 loop spans 16 amino acids. Germline trimming cut 0 bases from V and 8 bases from J; bases unmatched to any gene: 9. Germline assignment: CDR1 SGHRS and CDR2 YFSETQ. This CDR3 reads CASSLDVGTGGIGYTF. The CDR3 DNA is TGCGCCAGCAGCTTGGATGTCGGGACAGGGGGGATAGGCTACACCTTC.